These 10 T cell receptor beta chains came from one sample sequenced in a study of cytomegalovirus exposure and HLA in healthy donors. Only in-frame clones appear in the TCRdb table, and some are missing; sequencing was by immunoSEQ multiplex PCR. Among about 200,000 clones listed, roughly 84% were seen once. Sequencing input: PBMCs. The receptor source for this set is a woman between 18 and 30 years old in good health and CMV-seropositive.

The V call is TRBV18, the J call TRBJ1-1; D remains unclear. Trimming stripped 5 bases from V and 3 bases from J, with 13 bases between. Germline V gene data show CDR1 as KGHSH and CDR2 as LQKENI. The CDR3 has 14 amino acids. CDR3 sequence (DNA): TGTGCCAGCTCATATCGGGAATATGACACTGAAGCTTTCTTT. It encodes CASSYREYDTEAFF.

The rearrangement joins TRBV6-1 to TRBJ1-2; D might be TRBD1 (6 bases). The CDR3 runs to 13 residues. The germline CDR1 and CDR2 sequences are MNHNS and SASEGT. V gave up 8 bases and J gave up 5 bases, with 15 bases separating them. The CDR3, as DNA: TGTGCCAGCTTGGAAGGGACAAGGTATGGCTACACCTTC. Its protein is CASLEGTRYGYTF.

This chain connects TRBV27 to TRBJ2-2; 14 nucleotides align to TRBD2. Trimming at V came to 3 bases and at J to 4 bases, leaving 10 bases not matched to a gene. This CDR3 spans 19 amino acids. Per the germline V gene, CDR1 is MNHEY and CDR2 is SMNVEV (reference sequence). CDR3 sequence reads: CASSFRLAGGLDLTGELFF. The DNA of the CDR3 is TGTGCCAGCAGTTTCAGACTAGCGGGAGGGCTGGACCTCACCGGGGAGCTGTTTTTT.

The chain is built from TRBV6-5 and TRBJ1-4; 9 bases match TRBD1. This CDR3 is built from 14 residues. V lost 6 bases to trimming and J lost 7 bases; unmatched junction nucleotides: 6. Germline V lookup: CDR1 MNHEY, CDR2 SVGAGI. The CDR3 DNA reads as TGTGCCAGCAGCCGGGAGACAGGGGGTGAAAAACTGTTTTTT. Translated, it gives CASSRETGGEKLFF.

V gene TRBV19 combines with J gene TRBJ2-1; a possible D gene is TRBD2 (6 bases). V lost 5 bases and J 5 bases, leaving 13 bases between the germline ends. Germline V gives CDR1 LNHDA, CDR2 SQIVND (reference sequence). This CDR3 comprises 14 residues. CDR3 coding DNA: TGTGCCAGTAGTGGGGAGGCGCCGGACAATGAGCAGTTCTTC. Its translation is CASSGEAPDNEQFF.

This sequence joins TRBV4-1 and TRBJ2-3, with TRBD1 identical over 8 bases. CDR1 is MGHRA, CDR2 YSYEKL, per germline. J was trimmed by 4 bases and V by 4 bases; bases with no gene match: 7. This CDR3 comprises 15 residues. CDR3 DNA: TGCGCCAGCAGCCCTCAGACAGGGGCGGCAGATACGCAGTATTTT. It encodes CASSPQTGAADTQYF.

In its sample, this clone was seen once. This rearrangement joins TRBV27 to TRBJ2-1, with 9 bases lining up with TRBD2. Germline V lookup: CDR1 MNHEY, CDR2 SMNVEV (reference sequence). The CDR3 is made up of 12 amino acids. The J segment lost 8 bases and the V segment lost 6 bases, leaving 2 bases of the junction unmatched. CDR3 bases: TGTGCCAGCAGGCTAGCGGGATATGAGCAGTTCTTC. Translating it yields CASRLAGYEQFF.

The chain employs TRBV5-1 and TRBJ2-3; 7 nucleotides align to TRBD2. The CDR3 is 15 residues long. Trimming cost V 0 bases and J 2 bases; bases outside gene matches: 3. Looked up from germline, CDR1 is SGHRS and CDR2 is YFSETQ. The CDR3 loop reads CASSLAGGYTDTQYF. The DNA of the CDR3 is TGCGCCAGCAGCTTGGCCGGGGGGTACACAGATACGCAGTATTTT.

This chain links TRBV7-9 with TRBJ2-1, with a weak D call TRBD2 (6 bases). Germline V lookup: CDR1 SEHNR, CDR2 FQNEAQ (reference sequence). The CDR3 length is 14 residues. V lost 3 bases to trimming and J lost 8 bases, with 14 bases between them. CDR3 coding DNA: TGTGCCAGCAGCTTTAGCGGAGTCAAGGATGAGCAGTTCTTC. As protein: CASSFSGVKDEQFF.

The V call is TRBV5-6, the J call TRBJ2-1; D ambiguous. The V end was cut by 2 bases, the J end by 4 bases, with 7 bases between. Germline CDR1 is SGHDT and CDR2 is YYEEEE. The CDR3 consists of 13 residues. The CDR3 coding sequence is TGTGCCAGCAGCTTCAGATCATACAATGAGCAGTTCTTC. Its protein product is CASSFRSYNEQFF.